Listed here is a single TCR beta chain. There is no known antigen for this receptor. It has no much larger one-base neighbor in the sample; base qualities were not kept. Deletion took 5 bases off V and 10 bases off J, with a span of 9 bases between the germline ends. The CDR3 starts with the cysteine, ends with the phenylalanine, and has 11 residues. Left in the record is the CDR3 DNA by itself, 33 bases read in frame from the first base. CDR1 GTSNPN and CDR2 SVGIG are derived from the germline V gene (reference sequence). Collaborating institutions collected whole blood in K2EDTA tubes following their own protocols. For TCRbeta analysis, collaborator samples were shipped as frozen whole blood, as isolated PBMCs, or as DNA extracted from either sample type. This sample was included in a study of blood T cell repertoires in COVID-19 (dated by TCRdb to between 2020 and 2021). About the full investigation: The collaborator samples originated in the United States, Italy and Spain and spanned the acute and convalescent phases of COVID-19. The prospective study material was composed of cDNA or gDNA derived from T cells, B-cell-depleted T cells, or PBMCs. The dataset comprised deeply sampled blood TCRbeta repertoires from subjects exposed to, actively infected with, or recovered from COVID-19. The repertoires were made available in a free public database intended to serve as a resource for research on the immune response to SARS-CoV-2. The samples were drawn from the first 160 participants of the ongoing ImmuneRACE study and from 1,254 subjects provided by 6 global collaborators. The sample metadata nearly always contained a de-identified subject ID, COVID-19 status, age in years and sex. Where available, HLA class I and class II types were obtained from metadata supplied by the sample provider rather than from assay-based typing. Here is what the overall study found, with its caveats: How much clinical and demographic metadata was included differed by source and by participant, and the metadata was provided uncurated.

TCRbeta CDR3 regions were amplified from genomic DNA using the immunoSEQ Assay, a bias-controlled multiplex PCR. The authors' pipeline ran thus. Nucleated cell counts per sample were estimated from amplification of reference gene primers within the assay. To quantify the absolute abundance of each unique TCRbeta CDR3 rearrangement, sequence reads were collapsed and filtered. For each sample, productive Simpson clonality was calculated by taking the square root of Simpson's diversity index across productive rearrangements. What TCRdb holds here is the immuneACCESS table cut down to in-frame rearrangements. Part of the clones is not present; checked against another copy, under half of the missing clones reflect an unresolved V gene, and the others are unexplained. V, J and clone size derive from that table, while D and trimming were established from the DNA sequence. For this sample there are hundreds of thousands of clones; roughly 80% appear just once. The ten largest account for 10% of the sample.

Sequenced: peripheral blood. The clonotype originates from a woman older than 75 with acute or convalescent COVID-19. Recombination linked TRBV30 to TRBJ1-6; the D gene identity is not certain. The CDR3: CAWGAGSPLHF. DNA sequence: TGTGCCTGGGGAGCGGGGTCACCCCTCCACTTT.